The 25 T cell receptor beta chains in this list originate from one sample, sequenced in a study of control samples from healthy donors and cancer patients. The data were produced by immunoSEQ multiplex PCR, yet TCRdb's version contains in-frame clones alone and is incomplete. This sample yields approximately 94,000 clones, of which about 90% are seen a single time; about a sixth belongs to the top ten. Specimen: blood. The receptor set was obtained from a woman in her fifties or sixties in good health.

The rearrangement joins TRBV14 to TRBJ2-7, with TRBD2 matching over 7 bases. CDR3 length equals 14 residues. J gave up 2 bases and V 1 base, and 2 bases lay outside the gene matches. Germline CDR1 SGHDN, CDR2 FVKESK. CDR3 protein: CASSQVAGPYEQYV. As DNA, the CDR3 is TGTGCCAGCAGCCAAGTAGCGGGCCCCTACGAGCAGTACGTC.

The chain is built from TRBV18 and TRBJ1-1, with unresolved D. Per germline, CDR1 KGHSH and CDR2 LQKENI. V lost 7 bases, J lost 8 bases, and 14 bases lay in between. The CDR3 loop spans 12 amino acids. The CDR3 is CASLSDTLEAFF. The DNA for the CDR3 is TGTGCCAGCTTATCCGACACCCTCGAAGCTTTCTTT. The whole variable domain, filled in from reference TRBV18 and TRBJ1-1, reads NAGVMQNPRHLVRRRGQEARLRCSPMKGHSHVYWYRQLPEEGLKFMVYLQKENIIDESGMPKERFSAEFPKEGPSILRIQQVVRGDSAAYFCASLSDTLEAFFGQGTRLTVV.

This clone is labeled medium-sized. The rearrangement uses TRBV3-1 (or the pseudogene TRBV3-2) and TRBJ2-7; TRBD1 matches at 10 bases. Germline V gene data show CDR1 as LGHDT and CDR2 as YNNKEL (reference sequence). This CDR3 contains 14 residues. V lost 4 bases and J lost 5; bases outside the gene matches: 5. CDR3 amino acids: CASSPGTGVNEQYF. In DNA form, the CDR3 reads TGTGCCAGCAGCCCCGGGACAGGGGTTAACGAGCAGTACTTC.

The CDR3 loop reads CASSETGTGIAKNIQYF. The DNA of the CDR3 is TGTGCCAGCAGTGAAACCGGGACGGGTATAGCCAAAAACATTCAGTACTTC. The rearrangement uses TRBV6-1 and TRBJ2-4; the D call may be TRBD1 or TRBD2 (5 bases each). This CDR3 region has 17 residues. V lost 2 bases and J 0 bases, leaving 14 bases between the germline ends. The germline CDR1 and CDR2 sequences are MNHNS and SASEGT.

The chain combines TRBV5-6 with TRBJ1-2, with D uncertain. Trimming stripped 4 bases from V and 2 bases from J, with 18 bases between. The CDR3 extends over 16 amino acids. Per germline, CDR1 SGHDT and CDR2 YYEEEE. Here the CDR3 reads CASSAERLSLNYGYTF. The DNA for the CDR3 is TGTGCCAGCAGCGCGGAAAGACTCAGTCTCAACTATGGCTACACCTTC.

The chain recombines TRBV15 with TRBJ1-6; D may be TRBD1 (5 bases). The V end lost 11 bases, the J end lost 10 bases, and 18 bases lay between the germline ends. Germline V gives CDR1 LNHNV, CDR2 YYDKDF (reference sequence). The CDR3 runs to 13 residues. CDR3: CARGVSDTSPLHF. The CDR3 DNA reads TGTGCCCGGGGGGTCTCGGACACCTCACCCCTCCACTTT. Looking up the rest from reference TRBV15 and TRBJ1-6 gives the full variable domain: DAMVIQNPRYQVTQFGKPVTLSCSQTLNHNVMYWYQQKSSQAPKLLFHYYDKDFNNEADTPDNFQSRRPNTSFCFLDIRSPGLGDTAMYLCARGVSDTSPLHFGNGTRLTVT.

Regarding this clone: The same CDR3 is also encoded by other DNA sequences in this sample. The chain recombines TRBV2 with TRBJ2-1; D not resolved. The CDR3 has 13 amino acids. The V and J ends lost 8 bases and 1 base respectively, with 9 bases between them. Germline V CDR1 and CDR2: SNHLY, FYNNEI. The CDR3 bases are TGTGCCAGCCGGACCGTTTCCTACAATGAGCAGTTCTTC. Its translation: CASRTVSYNEQFF.

In this sample, this clone turned up a few times. The chain joins TRBV30 to TRBJ2-1, with 10 bases fitting TRBD1. CDR1 and CDR2 from the germline V gene are GTSNPN and SVGIG (reference sequence). This CDR3 comprises 15 residues. The trim removed 2 bases at V and 5 bases at J, leaving 6 bases unmatched. The CDR3 coding sequence is TGTGCCTGGAGTACCCCCGGGACAGGGGACAATGAGCAGTTCTTC. As protein: CAWSTPGTGDNEQFF.

The chain links TRBV9 to TRBJ2-3; no clear D. V lost 2 bases, J lost 6 bases, and 7 bases lay in between. CDR1 and CDR2 (germline): SGDLS, YYNGEE. The length of the CDR3 is 12 residues. DNA for the CDR3: TGTGCCAGCAGCGTTTGGGATGATACGCAGTATTTT. This translates into CASSVWDDTQYF.

V usage is TRBV19 and J usage is TRBJ2-7, with 10 positions matching TRBD1. CDR1 and CDR2 (germline): LNHDA, SQIVND (reference sequence). V lost 5 bases and J lost 5; bases outside the gene matches: 3. The CDR3 has 13 residues. The CDR3 sequence is CASSGTGEDEQYF. The CDR3 region has the DNA TGTGCCAGTAGTGGGACAGGGGAGGACGAGCAGTACTTC.

The chain carries TRBV6-5 and TRBJ1-2; no clear D gene. This CDR3 is built from 13 residues. V was cut by 2 bases and J by 6 bases, with 10 bases left in between. Germline-derived CDR1 and CDR2 are MNHEY and SVGAGI. The CDR3 reads CASSYPNGDGYTF. The CDR3 nucleotides read TGTGCCAGCAGTTACCCTAACGGGGATGGCTACACCTTC.

DNA for the CDR3: TGTGCCAGCGGCCCTTACTCGGGCTATGGCTACACCTTC. It specifies CASGPYSGYGYTF. This chain joins TRBV6-2 or TRBV6-3 and TRBJ1-2; D gene uncertain. Trimming cost V 8 bases and J 4 bases, with 14 bases left between them. The CDR3 runs to 13 residues. Germline V CDR1 and CDR2: MNHEY, SVGEGT.

The chain carries TRBV5-6 and TRBJ1-1; tentative D call: TRBD1 (5 bases). Trimming took 4 bases from V and 6 from J, leaving 13 bases between them. The germline gives CDR1 SGHDT, CDR2 YYEEEE. There are 13 residues in the CDR3. This CDR3 is CASSVGASPEAFF. The CDR3 DNA reads TGTGCCAGCAGCGTAGGGGCTAGTCCTGAAGCTTTCTTT.

This chain connects TRBV2 to TRBJ2-2; 8 bases map to TRBD2. The CDR3 runs 15 residues. V lost 5 bases, J lost 4 bases, and 6 bases stayed unmatched. The germline gives CDR1 SNHLY, CDR2 FYNNEI. CDR3 nucleotide sequence: TGTGCCAGCAGTATTTCGGGGGGGCGCACCGGGGAGCTGTTTTTT. Its protein is CASSISGGRTGELFF.

The chain has TRBV30 and TRBJ1-3; D might be TRBD1 (5 bases). The germline gives CDR1 GTSNPN, CDR2 SVGIG (reference sequence). Trimming shortened V by 0 bases and J by 0 bases, and 12 bases separated the two germline ends. The CDR3 runs to 16 residues. Here the CDR3 DNA reads TGTGCCTGGAGTGTTACGGGGGGGGTCTCTGGAAACACCATATATTTT. Residues: CAWSVTGGVSGNTIYF.

The chain couples TRBV9 to TRBJ2-7; 12 nucleotides line up with TRBD2. CDR3 size: 16 residues. V lost 0 bases to trimming and J lost 3 bases; unmatched junction nucleotides: 4. The germline V gene encodes CDR1 SGDLS and CDR2 YYNGEE. The CDR3 bases are TGTGCCAGCAGCGTAGAGCTAGCGGGGGGGGTCTACGAGCAGTACTTC. Its translation is CASSVELAGGVYEQYF.

This clone was seen only once. The chain has TRBV4-1 and TRBJ2-5; either TRBD1 or TRBD2 may fit D (5 bases each). V lost 3 bases to trimming and J lost 2 bases, with 13 bases between them. Germline V CDR1 and CDR2: MGHRA, YSYEKL. The CDR3 consists of 15 residues. The DNA for the CDR3 is TGCGCCAGCAGCCAGTTGGGGGACCTTCAAGAGACCCAGTACTTC. This gives the protein CASSQLGDLQETQYF.

The V gene is TRBV19, the J gene TRBJ2-3, with unresolved D. Germline values: CDR1 LNHDA, CDR2 SQIVND (reference sequence). This CDR3 has 16 amino acids. Trimming stripped 3 bases from V and 2 bases from J, with 15 bases between. DNA for the CDR3: TGTGCCAGTAGTATTTTTTGGGGTTCAGTCACAGATACGCAGTATTTT. This codes for CASSIFWGSVTDTQYF.

This rearrangement joins TRBV21-1 to TRBJ1-1; the table's D call TRBD1 went unverified against the DNA. TRBV21-1 is reported as a pseudogene. CDR3 length equals 15 residues. The CDR3 loop reads CASSKRGSANTEAFF. The CDR3 DNA reads as TGTGCCAGCAGCAAAAGGGGGTCAGCGAACACTGAAGCTTTCTTT.

The rearrangement uses TRBV6-2 or TRBV6-3 and TRBJ2-7; D may be TRBD2 (5 bases). CDR3 length: 15 amino acids. Germline-derived CDR1 and CDR2 are MNHEY and SVGEGT. The V and J ends lost 5 bases and 0 bases respectively, with 14 bases between them. The CDR3 spells CASSGRGLSSYEQYV. The CDR3 coding sequence is TGTGCCAGCAGTGGCCGAGGGCTGAGCTCCTACGAGCAGTACGTC.

In this sample, this clone turned up a few times. The gene calls are TRBV18 and TRBJ1-1; 7 bases line up with TRBD1. Trimming removed 5 bases from V and 1 base from J; junction bases left unmatched: 7. The germline V gene has CDR1 KGHSH and CDR2 LQKENI. The CDR3 covers 15 residues. DNA of the CDR3: TGTGCCAGCTCATCCGACAGGGTCCGGAACACTGAAGCTTTCTTT. Amino acids: CASSSDRVRNTEAFF. Based on the CDR3 plus reference TRBV18 and TRBJ1-1, the full variable domain is NAGVMQNPRHLVRRRGQEARLRCSPMKGHSHVYWYRQLPEEGLKFMVYLQKENIIDESGMPKERFSAEFPKEGPSILRIQQVVRGDSAAYFCASSSDRVRNTEAFFGQGTRLTVV.

The chain is built from TRBV27 and TRBJ1-6; 7 bases fit TRBD1. The V gene end was trimmed by 3 bases and the J gene end by 9 bases; junction bases not matched to a gene: 14. The CDR3 covers 17 residues. The germline V gene encodes CDR1 MNHEY and CDR2 SMNVEV (reference sequence). CDR3 amino acids: CASSFRRQGPRSSPLHF. CDR3 coding DNA: TGTGCCAGCAGTTTCCGCCGACAGGGACCTAGGAGTTCACCCCTCCACTTT.

This clone was detected once. The chain joins TRBV7-2 to TRBJ2-3; either TRBD1 or TRBD2 may supply D (5 bases each). CDR3 length: 15 residues. The ends were cut back, 1 base at V and 1 base at J, with 9 bases in the middle. Germline V CDR1 and CDR2: SGHTA, FQGNSA. The CDR3 loop reads CASSLGGSRTDTQYF. The CDR3 coding sequence is TGTGCCAGCAGCTTAGGGGGGAGCCGCACAGATACGCAGTATTTT.

This sequence joins TRBV6-5 and TRBJ1-5; D ambiguous. The germline V and J ends were trimmed by 2 bases and 6 bases, with 11 bases remaining between them. The germline CDR1 and CDR2 sequences are MNHEY and SVGAGI. The CDR3 totals 14 residues. The CDR3: CASSYDRLRQPQHF. The DNA of the CDR3 is TGTGCCAGCAGTTACGATCGGCTCCGTCAGCCCCAGCATTTT.

On this clone itself: One end of the junction is discordant with germline, which a read error may explain. This sequence joins TRBV10-1 and TRBJ2-1; 11 positions agree with TRBD2. Looked up from germline, CDR1 is WNHNN and CDR2 is SYGVQD (reference sequence). The CDR3 is 16 amino acids. CDR3 nucleotides: TGCGCCAGCAGGGAGTCCACTAGCGGGAGAATGAATGAGCAGTTCTTC. Protein product: CASRESTSGRMNEQFF.